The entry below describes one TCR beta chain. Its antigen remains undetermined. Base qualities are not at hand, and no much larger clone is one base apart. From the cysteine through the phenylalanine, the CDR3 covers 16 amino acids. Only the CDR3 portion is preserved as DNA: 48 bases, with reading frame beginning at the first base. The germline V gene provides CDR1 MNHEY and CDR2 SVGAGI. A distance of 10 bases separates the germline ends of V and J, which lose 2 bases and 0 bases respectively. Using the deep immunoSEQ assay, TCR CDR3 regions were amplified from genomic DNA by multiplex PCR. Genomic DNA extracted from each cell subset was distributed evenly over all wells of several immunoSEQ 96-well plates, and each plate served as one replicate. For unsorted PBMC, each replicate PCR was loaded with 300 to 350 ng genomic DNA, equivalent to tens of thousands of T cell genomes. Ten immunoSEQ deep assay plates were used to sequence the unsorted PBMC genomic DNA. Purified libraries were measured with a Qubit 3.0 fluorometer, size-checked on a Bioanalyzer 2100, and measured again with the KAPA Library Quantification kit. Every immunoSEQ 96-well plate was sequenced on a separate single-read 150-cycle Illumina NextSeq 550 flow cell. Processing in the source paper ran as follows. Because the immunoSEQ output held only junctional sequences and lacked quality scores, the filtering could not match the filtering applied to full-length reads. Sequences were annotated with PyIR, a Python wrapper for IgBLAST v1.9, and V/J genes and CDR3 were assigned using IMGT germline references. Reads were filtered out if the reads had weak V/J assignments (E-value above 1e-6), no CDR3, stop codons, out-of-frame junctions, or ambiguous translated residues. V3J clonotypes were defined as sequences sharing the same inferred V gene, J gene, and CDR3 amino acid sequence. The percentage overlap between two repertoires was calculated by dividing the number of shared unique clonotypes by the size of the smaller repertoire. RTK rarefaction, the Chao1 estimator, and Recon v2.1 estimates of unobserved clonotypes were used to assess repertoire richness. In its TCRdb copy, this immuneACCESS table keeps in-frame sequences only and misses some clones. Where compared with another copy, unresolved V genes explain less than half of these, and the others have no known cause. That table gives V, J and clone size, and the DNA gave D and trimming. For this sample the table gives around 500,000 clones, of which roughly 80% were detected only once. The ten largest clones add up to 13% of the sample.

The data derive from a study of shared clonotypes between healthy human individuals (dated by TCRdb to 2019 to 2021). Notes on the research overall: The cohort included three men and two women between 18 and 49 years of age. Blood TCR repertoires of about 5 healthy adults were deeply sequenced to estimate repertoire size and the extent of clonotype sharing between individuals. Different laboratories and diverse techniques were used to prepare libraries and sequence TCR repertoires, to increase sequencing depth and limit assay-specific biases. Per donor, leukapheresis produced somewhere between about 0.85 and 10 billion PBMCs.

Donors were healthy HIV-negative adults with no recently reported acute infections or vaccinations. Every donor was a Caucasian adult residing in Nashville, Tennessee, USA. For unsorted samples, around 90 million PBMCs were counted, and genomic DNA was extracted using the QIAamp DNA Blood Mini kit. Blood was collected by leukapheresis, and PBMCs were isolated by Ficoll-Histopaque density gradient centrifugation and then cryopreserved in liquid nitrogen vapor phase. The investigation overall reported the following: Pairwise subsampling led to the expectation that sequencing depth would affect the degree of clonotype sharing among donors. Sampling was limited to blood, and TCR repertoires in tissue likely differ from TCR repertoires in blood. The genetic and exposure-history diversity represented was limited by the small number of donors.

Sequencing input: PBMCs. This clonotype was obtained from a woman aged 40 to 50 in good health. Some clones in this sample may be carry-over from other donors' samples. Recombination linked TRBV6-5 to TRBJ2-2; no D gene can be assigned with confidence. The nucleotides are TGTGCCAGCAGTTACACCGCACACTCGAACACCGGGGAGCTGTTTTTT. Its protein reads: CASSYTAHSNTGELFF.